This TCR beta chain was recorded in a study of blood T cell repertoires in COVID-19. Study-level background: In each case, the material was cDNA or gDNA derived from T cells, B-cell-depleted T cells, or PBMCs.

This clone was counted only a few times. Libraries were prepared by immunoSEQ multiplex PCR; TCRdb keeps only in-frame clonotypes and omits some of them. The sample carries just over 50,000 clones, 85% to 90% recorded once. There are 13 residues in the CDR3. Germline loops: CDR1 LGHNA, CDR2 YSLEER. The V and J ends lost 4 bases and 0 bases respectively, with 6 bases between them. This receptor was identified in a man in his 70s with acute or convalescent COVID-19. This chain links TRBV4-3 with TRBJ1-2; D not resolved. The sequenced sample was peripheral blood. For the CDR3, the DNA is TGCGCCAGCAGCCCGCGGACTAACTATGGCTACACCTTC. Its protein is CASSPRTNYGYTF.